The 7 T cell receptor beta chains presented below share a single source sample, sequenced in a study of synovial regulatory T cells in juvenile arthritis. Produced via immunoSEQ multiplex PCR; TCRdb's table is partial and in-frame only. Its clone listing holds some 9,700 clones. The sample taken for sequencing was Treg cells from blood. The subset: remaining (HLA-DR-negative) circulating blood Treg cells. The receptors stem from a donor between 2 and 35 years old with juvenile idiopathic arthritis.

This rearrangement joins TRBV5-4 to TRBJ1-2; the D call from TCRdb, TRBD1, cannot be confirmed without DNA. Germline V gene sequence: CDR1 SGHNT, CDR2 YYREEE (reference sequence). The CDR3 is 16 residues long. DNA is not on record. The CDR3 sequence: CASSLARTGGTYGYTF.

The chain is built from TRBV19 and TRBJ2-7; TCRdb's D call of TRBD1 is untestable without DNA. CDR3 length: 16 amino acids. No DNA accompanies this entry. Germline CDR1 reads LNHDA; CDR2 reads SQIVND (reference sequence). The CDR3 is CASSKPDRTISYEQYF.

The V and J genes are TRBV10-3 and TRBJ1-2; TCRdb reports TRBD1, a call that lacks DNA to check it against. The CDR3 length is 15 residues. No DNA accompanies this entry. Germline V gene sequence: CDR1 ENHRY, CDR2 SYGVKD. This CDR3 reads CAISESRQGVSGYTF.

The V call is TRBV7-8, the J call TRBJ1-1; TCRdb designates TRBD1, a call that cannot be tested without DNA. This CDR3 spans 16 amino acids. No DNA is given. The germline gives CDR1 SGHVS, CDR2 FQNEAQ. The CDR3 sequence is CASSARQGAGNTEAFF. The full variable domain, in which reference TRBV7-8 and TRBJ1-1 provide the parts outside the CDR3, is GAGVSQSPRYKVAKRGQDVALRCDPISGHVSLFWYQQALGQGPEFLTYFQNEAQLDKSGLPSDRFFAERPEGSVSTLKIQRTQQEDSAVYLCASSARQGAGNTEAFFGQGTRLTVV.

The CDR3: CASSRRGYNEQFF. The J gene is TRBJ2-1, the V gene TRBV11-3; TCRdb names TRBD2, which stays unverified in the absence of DNA. CDR3 length: 13 residues. No nucleotide data were recorded. Germline CDR1 reads SGHNT; CDR2 reads YENEEA.

This chain uses TRBV10-3 with TRBJ1-2; without DNA, the TCRdb call of TRBD1 cannot be checked. The CDR3 consists of 13 residues. No coding sequence is recorded. Germline V gives CDR1 ENHRY, CDR2 SYGVKD. The CDR3 here is CAISETGGNGYTF.

The V and J genes are TRBV6-1 and TRBJ1-3. CDR3 length: 13 amino acids. No nucleotide data were recorded. Per the germline V gene, CDR1 is MNHNS and CDR2 is SASEGT. CDR3: CASSESSGNTIYF.